These T cell receptor beta chains were read from a single sample in a study of technical replicates of blood from several donors. Profiled with immunoSEQ multiplex PCR; TCRdb holds only in-frame clones, not every one. The sample yields 45,000 to 60,000 clones, about 90% seen once. Specimen: PBMCs. These TCRs come from a human donor in good health. Some clones in this sample may be carry-over from other donors' samples. Each CDR3 is given with its conserved first and last residue. Fields, in order: clone size, CDR3 length, J gene, V gene, D gene, CDR3 protein, CDR3 DNA. A D gene is named only where the DNA matches it firmly. Size is stated for part of the rows, as once, few or many counts, or as a class when the clone is expanded.

size: .; length: 14; J: TRBJ1-1; V: TRBV7-9; D: TRBD1; CDR3: CASSPGGSNTEAFF; DNA: TGTGCCAGCAGCCCAGGGGGCTCGAACACTGAAGCTTTCTTT
size: .; length: 14; J: TRBJ2-1; V: TRBV18; D: .; CDR3: CASSPTSSHNEQFF; DNA: TGTGCCAGCTCACCAACTAGCTCTCACAATGAGCAGTTCTTC
size: .; length: 15; J: TRBJ2-7; V: TRBV6-6; D: TRBD2; CDR3: CASSPTAGGTYEQYF; DNA: TGTGCCAGCAGTCCGACAGCGGGGGGGACTTACGAGCAGTACTTC
size: once; length: 15; J: TRBJ2-7; V: TRBV4-1; D: TRBD1; CDR3: CASSQPGQGSYEQYF; DNA: TGCGCCAGCAGCCAACCGGGACAGGGGTCCTACGAGCAGTACTTC
size: .; length: 12; J: TRBJ2-7; V: TRBV12-5; D: TRBD1; CDR3: CASGLGQGMGYF; DNA: TGTGCTAGTGGTTTGGGACAGGGCATGGGGTACTTC
size: .; length: 16; J: TRBJ2-5; V: TRBV11-1; D: TRBD2; CDR3: CASSPGLADLQETQYF; DNA: TGTGCCAGCAGCCCCGGACTAGCGGACCTCCAAGAGACCCAGTACTTC
size: .; length: 16; J: TRBJ1-1; V: TRBV10-3; D: .; CDR3: CAISESGWSLNTEAFF; DNA: TGTGCCATCAGTGAGTCCGGCTGGAGTCTGAACACTGAAGCTTTCTTT
size: .; length: 15; J: TRBJ2-1; V: TRBV7-9; D: TRBD1; CDR3: CASSADRGWGNEQFF; DNA: TGTGCCAGCAGCGCAGACAGGGGATGGGGCAATGAGCAGTTCTTC
size: once; length: 15; J: TRBJ1-5; V: TRBV6-9; D: TRBD1; CDR3: CASSYYGQGSQPQHF; DNA: TGTGCCAGCAGTTACTACGGACAGGGTAGTCAGCCCCAGCATTTT
size: .; length: 14; J: TRBJ2-3; V: TRBV18; D: TRBD1; CDR3: CASSEQGATDTQYF; DNA: TGTGCCAGCTCGGAACAGGGGGCGACAGATACGCAGTATTTT
size: .; length: 13; J: TRBJ1-2; V: TRBV7-9; D: .; CDR3: CASSSVSNYGYTF; DNA: TGTGCCAGCAGCTCGGTTTCTAACTATGGCTACACCTTC
size: few; length: 17; J: TRBJ2-3; V: TRBV9; D: TRBD1; CDR3: CASSVTAWGQRTDTQYF; DNA: TGTGCCAGCAGCGTAACGGCGTGGGGACAGAGGACCGATACGCAGTATTTT
size: .; length: 13; J: TRBJ2-1; V: TRBV7-3; D: .; CDR3: CASSLNNYNEQFF; DNA: TGTGCCAGCAGCTTAAACAACTACAATGAGCAGTTCTTC
size: once; length: 17; J: TRBJ2-1; V: TRBV19; D: TRBD2; CDR3: CASSERLAGASYNEQFF; DNA: TGTGCCAGTAGCGAGAGACTAGCGGGAGCAAGTTACAATGAGCAGTTCTTC
size: .; length: 13; J: TRBJ2-4; V: TRBV5-4; D: TRBD1; CDR3: CASSFDRVNIQYF; DNA: TGTGCCAGCAGCTTTGACAGGGTCAACATTCAGTACTTC